These 9 T cell receptor beta chains originate from one sample sequenced in a study of blood T cell repertoires in COVID-19. The method was immunoSEQ multiplex PCR; TCRdb's version includes in-frame clones alone and lacks a portion of them. The sample holds some 460,000 clones, roughly 90% seen once. The specimen was peripheral blood. The source is a woman in her twenties or thirties with acute or convalescent COVID-19.

The chain joins TRBV6-6 to TRBJ2-3; 12 bases are a match to TRBD2. Losses at the gene ends were 7 bases for V and 6 bases for J; bases not matched to a gene: 5. Germline V gene lookup returns CDR1 MNHNY and CDR2 SVGAGI (reference sequence). The length of the CDR3 is 14 residues. The CDR3: CASILAGGGDTQYF. CDR3 DNA sequence: TGTGCCAGCATACTAGCGGGGGGCGGCGATACGCAGTATTTT.

The chain couples TRBV7-8 to TRBJ1-4; tentatively, D is TRBD1 (6 bases). CDR3 size: 17 residues. The V end was cut by 5 bases, the J end by 3 bases, with 19 bases between. From germline, CDR1 is SGHVS and CDR2 FQNEAQ. In DNA, the CDR3 is TGTGCCAGCAGCCCCACAGGGCGTATTCAATCTAATGAAAAACTGTTTTTT. Protein product: CASSPTGRIQSNEKLFF.

This clone was counted a few times. This sample includes further DNA sequences coding for the same CDR3. The rearrangement links TRBV18 to TRBJ2-7, with D unresolved. The V gene lost 3 bases and the J gene lost 1 base, with 4 bases spanning the gap. The CDR3 consists of 12 residues. Germline CDR1 and CDR2: KGHSH and LQKENI. CDR3 sequence (DNA): TGTGCCAGCTCACCGGAGTCCTACGAGCAGTACTTC. This codes for CASSPESYEQYF.

The chain employs TRBV2 and TRBJ2-1, with D perhaps TRBD1 (5 bases). Trimming removed 4 bases at V and 8 bases at J, with 9 bases between. This CDR3 has 12 residues. Germline assignment: CDR1 SNHLY and CDR2 FYNNEI. The CDR3 DNA reads as TGTGCCAGCAGTGGACAGCTACATGAGCAGTTCTTC. The encoded protein is CASSGQLHEQFF.

J is TRBJ2-7 and V is TRBV7-6; D gene uncertain. Trimming took 5 bases from V and 4 from J, leaving 15 bases between them. This CDR3 spans 14 amino acids. Germline V lookup: CDR1 SGHVS, CDR2 FNYEAQ. The CDR3 bases are TGTGCCAGCAGCCCCTTTTTGTCCGGGTACGAGCAGTACTTC. Translation gives CASSPFLSGYEQYF.

This chain links TRBV7-6 with TRBJ1-2; 11 bases match TRBD1. From germline, CDR1 is SGHVS and CDR2 FNYEAQ. This CDR3 has 17 residues. The trim removed 4 bases at V and 7 bases at J, leaving 14 bases unmatched. Written as DNA, the CDR3 is TGTGCCAGCAGCTCCTCTAAAACCGGGACAGGGGGGACTGGCTACACCTTC. Translated, it gives CASSSSKTGTGGTGYTF. Together with reference TRBV7-6 and TRBJ1-2, the CDR3 gives the full variable domain: GAGVSQSPRYKVTKRGQDVALRCDPISGHVSLYWYRQALGQGPEFLTYFNYEAQQDKSGLPNDRFSAERPEGSISTLTIQRTEQRDSAMYRCASSSSKTGTGGTGYTFGSGTRLTVV.

This clone appeared a single time. V usage is TRBV5-1 and J usage is TRBJ2-7; TRBD2 might be the D (6 bases). In germline, CDR1 is SGHRS, CDR2 YFSETQ. The CDR3 runs to 14 residues. The V and J ends lost 3 bases and 0 bases respectively, with 10 bases between them. The CDR3 DNA follows: TGCGCCAGCAGCTCCCCGGGGGTCTCCTACGAGCAGTACTTC. It codes for CASSSPGVSYEQYF.

This chain uses TRBV6-5 with TRBJ2-7; D is possibly TRBD1 (5 bases). The germline V and J ends were trimmed by 6 bases and 0 bases, with 9 bases remaining between them. The CDR3 consists of 13 residues. Germline-derived CDR1 and CDR2 are MNHEY and SVGAGI. The CDR3 DNA reads TGTGCCAGCAGGGCCGACAGCTCCTACGAGCAGTACTTC. Its protein is CASRADSSYEQYF.

The CDR3 protein is CASSPGRHTADEQYF. In DNA form, the CDR3 reads TGTGCCAGCTCACCAGGGCGACATACAGCGGACGAGCAGTACTTC. The genes are TRBV18 and TRBJ2-7; maybe TRBD2 (5 bases). Germline-derived CDR1 and CDR2 are KGHSH and LQKENI. This CDR3 contains 15 residues. V dropped 2 bases and J dropped 5 bases, with 16 bases sitting between them.